This entry lists 30 T cell receptor beta chains sequenced from one sample in a study of blood T cell repertoires in COVID-19. The method was immunoSEQ multiplex PCR; TCRdb's version includes in-frame clones alone and lacks a portion of them. The sample contains 130,000 to 150,000 clones, approximately 82% of which appear only once. What was sequenced was peripheral blood. These receptors were taken from a human donor with acute or convalescent COVID-19. The donor label of this sample is uncertain.

This sequence joins TRBV4-1 and TRBJ1-1; D is uncertain. V lost 4 bases and J lost 0, with 9 bases in between. This CDR3 is 14 amino acids long. The germline V gene encodes CDR1 MGHRA and CDR2 YSYEKL. In nucleotides, the CDR3 is TGCGCCAGCAGCCCTCCCCACTTGAACACTGAAGCTTTCTTT. It encodes CASSPPHLNTEAFF.

The rearrangement links TRBV27 to TRBJ2-1; 11 positions match TRBD2. The CDR3 loop spans 14 amino acids. Germline CDR1 and CDR2: MNHEY and SMNVEV (reference sequence). After removal of 6 bases from V and 5 bases from J, the junction contained 3 bases not matched to a gene. The DNA for the CDR3 is TGTGCCAGCAGGGCTAGCGGGGGGAACAATGAGCAGTTCTTC. Encoded protein: CASRASGGNNEQFF.

The chain couples TRBV4-1 to TRBJ1-3; D ambiguous. Germline V lookup: CDR1 MGHRA, CDR2 YSYEKL. CDR3 length: 17 amino acids. The V gene lost 3 bases and the J gene lost 0 bases, with 15 bases spanning the gap. The DNA for the CDR3 is TGCGCCAGCAGCCAGGTCGGGTTTCCGAACTCTGGAAACACCATATATTTT. Protein sequence: CASSQVGFPNSGNTIYF.

This sequence joins TRBV29-1 and TRBJ1-2, with TRBD1 identical over 8 bases. The germline V gene has CDR1 SQVTM and CDR2 ANQGSEA. The CDR3 has 12 residues. The V and J ends lost 7 bases and 3 bases, in that order; junction bases with no gene match: 4. The CDR3 region is CSAGQGDYGYTF. Written as DNA, the CDR3 is TGCAGCGCCGGACAGGGAGACTATGGCTACACCTTC.

The chain couples TRBV19 to TRBJ2-7; 8 nucleotides match TRBD1. V trimming: 3 bases; J trimming: 4 bases; junction bases outside the gene matches: 2. Germline V gene data show CDR1 as LNHDA and CDR2 as SQIVND (reference sequence). CDR3 length: 13 residues. CDR3 protein: CASSIGDRYEQYF. The CDR3 nucleotides read TGTGCCAGTAGTATTGGGGACAGGTACGAGCAGTACTTC.

This clone was seen more than once but under ten times. The CDR3 here is CASSGQVRLNSPLHF. The DNA for the CDR3 is TGTGCCAGCTCCGGACAGGTTAGATTGAATTCACCCCTCCACTTT. The chain uses TRBV2 and TRBJ1-6; 7 positions agree with TRBD1. Germline V gene sequence: CDR1 SNHLY, CDR2 FYNNEI. Trimming cost V 8 bases and J 7 bases; bases outside gene matches: 11. The length of the CDR3 is 15 residues. Supplemented by reference TRBV2 and TRBJ1-6, the full variable domain reads EPEVTQTPSHQVTQMGQEVILRCVPISNHLYFYWYRQILGQKVEFLVSFYNNEISEKSEIFDDQFSVERPDGSNFTLKIRSTKLEDSAMYFCASSGQVRLNSPLHFGNGTRLTVT.

The V call is TRBV30, the J call TRBJ1-2, with D perhaps matching TRBD1 (6 bases). CDR3 size: 11 residues. Trimming pared 8 bases from V and 7 bases from J, leaving 14 bases between. The V gene's germline CDR1 is GTSNPN and CDR2 SVGIG (reference sequence). The CDR3 sequence: CAGYRESGYTF. The CDR3 nucleotides read TGTGCCGGCTACAGGGAGAGTGGCTACACCTTC.

This clone was seen only once. V usage is TRBV5-1 and J usage is TRBJ1-2; D is perhaps TRBD1 (6 bases). The V end was cut by 0 bases, the J end by 3 bases, with 12 bases between. CDR3 size: 15 residues. The germline V gene encodes CDR1 SGHRS and CDR2 YFSETQ. The CDR3 DNA is TGCGCCAGCAGCTTGGAGGGGGTGGGATACTATGGCTACACCTTC. Translating it yields CASSLEGVGYYGYTF.

The J gene is TRBJ2-7, the V gene TRBV2, with D possibly matching TRBD2 (5 bases). The CDR3 is 15 residues long. Between the trimmed V and J ends, which lost 8 bases and 0 bases, there was a span of 17 bases. CDR1 and CDR2 (germline): SNHLY, FYNNEI. The CDR3 bases are TGTGCCAGCCAATCGGCGACGGGGAGCTCCTACGAGCAGTACTTC. Amino acid sequence: CASQSATGSSYEQYF.

This rearrangement joins TRBV5-1 to TRBJ2-3; D is perhaps TRBD2 (6 bases). Germline V CDR1 and CDR2: SGHRS, YFSETQ. Trimming removed 5 bases from V and 1 base from J, with 11 bases in between. There are 14 residues in the CDR3. This chain's CDR3 is CASRFSGGTDTQYF. CDR3 bases: TGCGCCAGCAGATTTAGCGGCGGCACAGATACGCAGTATTTT.

The DNA for the CDR3 is TGTGCCAGCAGTGTCGGACAGGACCTCTATGGCTACACCTTC. Translating gives CASSVGQDLYGYTF. The gene calls are TRBV2 and TRBJ1-2; TRBD1 agrees at 7 bases. Looked up from germline, CDR1 is SNHLY and CDR2 is FYNNEI. This CDR3 is 14 amino acids long. With 4 bases clipped from V and 4 bases from J, the junction kept 6 bases outside the gene matches.

The V and J genes are TRBV2 and TRBJ1-2, with D possibly being TRBD1 (6 bases). CDR1 SNHLY and CDR2 FYNNEI come from the germline V gene. The CDR3 has 15 amino acids. The V end lost 6 bases, the J end lost 6 bases, and 20 bases lay between the germline ends. The CDR3 DNA reads TGTGCCAGCAGAGATGAATCCACAGGGCGCCATGGCTACACCTTC. Its translation is CASRDESTGRHGYTF.

The gene calls are TRBV10-2 and TRBJ1-2, with D perhaps matching TRBD1 (6 bases). V lost 5 bases and J 5 bases, leaving 9 bases between the germline ends. Germline V gene data show CDR1 as WSHSY and CDR2 as SAAADI. CDR3 length equals 12 residues. Here the CDR3 DNA reads TGCGCCAGCAGTCTGGACAGTTATGGCTACACCTTC. Its translation: CASSLDSYGYTF.

J is TRBJ1-1 and V is TRBV7-2; TRBD1 is a possible D gene (5 bases). Germline values: CDR1 SGHTA, CDR2 FQGNSA. CDR3 length: 15 residues. V lost 1 base, J lost 10 bases, and 19 bases lay in between. CDR3 sequence: CASSLDRGMKGRAFF. The CDR3 DNA sequence: TGTGCCAGCAGCTTAGATCGGGGGATGAAAGGCAGAGCTTTCTTT.

The V gene is TRBV7-2, the J gene TRBJ1-4, with a weak D call TRBD1 (5 bases). Trimming pared 1 base from V and 11 bases from J, leaving 20 bases between. There are 16 residues in the CDR3. Germline assignment: CDR1 SGHTA and CDR2 FQGNSA. As DNA, the CDR3 is TGTGCCAGCAGCTTAGGGAGCTTGGGGGGGGAAAGGAAACTGTTTTTT. Protein product: CASSLGSLGGERKLFF.

This chain links TRBV11-1 with TRBJ2-7, with TRBD1 matching over 7 bases. Germline V gives CDR1 SGHAT, CDR2 FQDESV (reference sequence). The CDR3 totals 16 residues. V lost 5 bases, J lost 0 bases, and 10 bases stayed unmatched. CDR3 region: CASSLSPGTASYEQYF. CDR3 nucleotide sequence: TGTGCCAGCAGCCTAAGCCCCGGGACAGCCTCCTACGAGCAGTACTTC. Variable domain in full (rest from reference TRBV11-1 and TRBJ2-7): EAEVAQSPRYKITEKSQAVAFWCDPISGHATLYWYRQILGQGPELLVQFQDESVVDDSQLPKDRFSAERLKGVDSTLKIQPAELGDSAMYLCASSLSPGTASYEQYFGPGTRLTVT.

The V gene is TRBV4-3, the J gene TRBJ1-4, with 7 bases fitting TRBD1. Germline V CDR1 and CDR2: LGHNA, YSLEER. The ends lost 2 bases at V and 6 bases at J; junction bases unmatched: 9. This CDR3 region has 16 residues. CDR3 in amino acids: CASSQPPRTGDEKLFF. CDR3 sequence (DNA): TGCGCCAGCAGCCAACCCCCGAGGACAGGTGATGAAAAACTGTTTTTT.

V usage is TRBV6-2 or TRBV6-3 and J usage is TRBJ1-5, with D possibly matching TRBD1 (6 bases). The V end lost 0 bases, the J end lost 7 bases, and 22 bases lay between the germline ends. Germline loops: CDR1 MNHEY, CDR2 SVGEGT. The CDR3 is 18 amino acids. The CDR3 nucleotides are TGTGCCAGCAGTTACTCGATGGCAGGGGTAGACTTCGGGCAGCCCCAGCATTTT. This translates into CASSYSMAGVDFGQPQHF.

The CDR3 coding sequence is TGTGCCATCAGGGGAGAACAGGGGGGGGCTTCACCCCTCCACTTT. Translating gives CAIRGEQGGASPLHF. The chain recombines TRBV10-3 with TRBJ1-6, with 8 bases fitting TRBD1. V lost 6 bases, J lost 9 bases, and 10 bases stayed unmatched. This CDR3 region has 15 residues. The germline CDR1 and CDR2 sequences are ENHRY and SYGVKD.

This clone was picked up a small number of times. The chain joins TRBV27 to TRBJ1-6, with D perhaps TRBD1 (6 bases). Trimming stripped 6 bases from V and 5 bases from J, with 26 bases between. Germline CDR1 MNHEY, CDR2 SMNVEV (reference sequence). This CDR3 has 19 residues. The CDR3 protein is CASSRRLTGDLPNNSPLHF. The CDR3 DNA is TGTGCCAGCAGCCGGAGGTTGACAGGCGATCTCCCCAATAATTCACCCCTCCACTTT.

V usage is TRBV3-1 (or the pseudogene TRBV3-2) and J usage is TRBJ1-4, with D possibly TRBD1 on 5 matching bases. Germline V gene sequence: CDR1 LGHDT, CDR2 YNNKEL (reference sequence). Trimming removed 2 bases at V and 4 bases at J, with 5 bases between. The CDR3 is 13 residues long. For the CDR3, the DNA is TGTGCCAGCAGCCAAAGGGGTAATGAAAAACTGTTTTTT. Encoded protein: CASSQRGNEKLFF.

On this clone: At one end the junction does not follow the germline gene, possibly because of a read error. The chain employs TRBV19 and TRBJ1-1, with 9 bases lining up with TRBD1. The germline gives CDR1 LNHDA, CDR2 SQIVND (reference sequence). CDR3 size: 15 residues. The CDR3 bases are TGTGCCAGTAGTTTAGAACAGGGGGCGGGCACTGAAGCTTTCTTT. Translating gives CASSLEQGAGTEAFF.

The rearrangement links TRBV6-5 to TRBJ2-3, with a possible D match to TRBD2 (6 bases). CDR1 and CDR2 (germline): MNHEY, SVGAGI. This CDR3 is built from 15 residues. Between the trimmed V and J ends, which lost 5 bases and 2 bases, there was a span of 14 bases. The CDR3 DNA reads as TGTGCCAGCAGTAGGTACTCGGGAGCCACAGATACGCAGTATTTT. The encoded protein is CASSRYSGATDTQYF.

This chain links TRBV20-1 with TRBJ1-2, with D possibly being TRBD1 (5 bases). The CDR3 runs to 11 residues. CDR1 is DFQATT, CDR2 SNEGSKA, per germline (reference sequence). Trimming removed 6 bases at V and 8 bases at J, with 13 bases between. The CDR3 nucleotides are TGCAGTGCCTTCCGGCGGGGGGGCTACACCTTC. Residues: CSAFRRGGYTF.

The chain combines TRBV29-1 with TRBJ2-1, with a possible D match to TRBD1 (6 bases). CDR3 length equals 12 residues. Germline V lookup: CDR1 SQVTM, CDR2 ANQGSEA. Trimming cost V 7 bases and J 4 bases, with 11 bases left between them. CDR3 coding DNA: TGCAGCGCCAGGGGACAATACAATGAGCAGTTCTTC. It specifies CSARGQYNEQFF.

J is TRBJ2-3 and V is TRBV11-2, with TRBD2 as a possible D gene (6 bases). The CDR3 sequence is 14 residues long. CDR1 is SGHAT, CDR2 FQNNGV, per germline. The V end was cut by 5 bases, the J end by 5 bases, with 14 bases between. CDR3 amino acids: CASSRGTPLDTQYF. The CDR3 nucleotides read TGTGCCAGCAGCCGCGGGACCCCTCTAGATACGCAGTATTTT.

This clone was seen more than once but under ten times. The chain recombines TRBV7-2 with TRBJ2-7; D may be TRBD2 (5 bases). This CDR3 has 14 residues. V was pared by 1 base and J by 1 base, with 8 bases between. CDR1 and CDR2 (germline): SGHTA, FQGNSA. The CDR3 protein is CASSLDSGSYEQYF. The CDR3 coding sequence is TGTGCCAGCAGCTTAGACAGCGGATCCTACGAGCAGTACTTC.

This chain links TRBV6-4 with TRBJ1-5, with TRBD1 identical over 9 bases. The trim removed 3 bases at V and 6 bases at J, leaving 3 bases unmatched. The germline V gene has CDR1 MRHNA and CDR2 SNTAGT. The CDR3 sequence is 14 residues long. CDR3 in DNA: TGTGCCAGCAGTGAAGGACAGGGGCGTCAGCCCCAGCATTTT. As protein: CASSEGQGRQPQHF.

A single count supports this clone. The chain combines TRBV13 with TRBJ2-7, with 7 bases that match TRBD1. This CDR3 is 14 amino acids long. From germline, CDR1 is PRHDT and CDR2 FYEKMQ (reference sequence). V lost 3 bases to trimming and J lost 1 base; unmatched junction nucleotides: 3. CDR3 sequence (DNA): TGTGCCAGCAGCTTCCGGGACAGATCCTACGAGCAGTACTTC. The encoded protein is CASSFRDRSYEQYF. Combining the CDR3 with reference TRBV13 and TRBJ2-7 gives the whole variable domain AAGVIQSPRHLIKEKRETATLKCYPIPRHDTVYWYQQGPGQDPQFLISFYEKMQSDKGSIPDRFSAQQFSDYHSELNMSSLELGDSALYFCASSFRDRSYEQYFGPGTRLTVT.

The rearrangement links TRBV18 to TRBJ2-2; D might be TRBD2 (6 bases). Deletions cut 10 bases from V and 0 bases from J, with 15 bases between. This CDR3 spans 15 amino acids. The germline V gene encodes CDR1 KGHSH and CDR2 LQKENI. CDR3 region: CATLPGVPNTGELFF. CDR3 sequence (DNA): TGTGCCACGCTGCCGGGGGTTCCGAACACCGGGGAGCTGTTTTTT.